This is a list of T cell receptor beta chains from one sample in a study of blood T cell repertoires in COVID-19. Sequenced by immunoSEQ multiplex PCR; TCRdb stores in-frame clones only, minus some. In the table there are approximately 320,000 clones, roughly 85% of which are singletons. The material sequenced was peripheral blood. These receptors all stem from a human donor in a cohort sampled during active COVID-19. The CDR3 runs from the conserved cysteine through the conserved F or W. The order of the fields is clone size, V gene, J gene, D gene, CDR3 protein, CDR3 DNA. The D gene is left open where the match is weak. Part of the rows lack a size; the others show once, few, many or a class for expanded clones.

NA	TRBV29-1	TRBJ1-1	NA	CSLGGRGNTEAFF	TGCAGCCTAGGGGGAAGGGGGAACACTGAAGCTTTCTTT
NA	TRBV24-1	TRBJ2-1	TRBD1	CATSDLLAGTGDDEQFF	TGTGCCACCAGTGATCTCTTAGCCGGGACAGGGGACGATGAGCAGTTCTTC
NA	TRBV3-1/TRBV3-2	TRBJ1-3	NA	CASSQGQLSGNTIYF	TGTGCCAGCAGCCAAGGACAGCTCTCTGGAAACACCATATATTTT
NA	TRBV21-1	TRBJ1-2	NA	CASSAPTGTIPHYGYGYTF	TGTGCCAGCAGCGCGCCGACAGGGACGATCCCCCATTACGGCTATGGCTACACCTTC
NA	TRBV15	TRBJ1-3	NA	CATSRDARGSGNTIYF	TGTGCCACCAGCAGAGATGCCAGGGGCTCTGGAAACACCATATATTTT
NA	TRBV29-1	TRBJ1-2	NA	CSVAAQGSTF	TGCAGCGTGGCCGCACAAGGGAGCACCTTC
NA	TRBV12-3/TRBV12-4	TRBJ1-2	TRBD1	CASRLGGQYGYTF	TGTGCCAGCCGCCTCGGGGGACAGTATGGCTACACCTTC
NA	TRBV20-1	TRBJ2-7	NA	CSARGSYEQYF	TGCAGTGCTAGAGGTAGCTACGAGCAGTACTTC
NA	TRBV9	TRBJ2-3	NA	CASSVSPLDTQYF	TGTGCCAGCAGCGTGAGCCCCTTAGATACGCAGTATTTT
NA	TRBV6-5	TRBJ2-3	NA	CASSLGGTQYF	TGTGCCAGCAGTTTAGGGGGTACGCAGTATTTT
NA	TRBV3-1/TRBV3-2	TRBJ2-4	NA	CASSRGVFGGEKIKNIQYF	TGTGCCAGCAGTCGAGGAGTGTTTGGCGGAGAGAAAATAAAAAACATTCAGTACTTC
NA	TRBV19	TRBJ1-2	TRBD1	CASSIDLGTGGLSYGYTF	TGTGCCAGTAGTATAGATCTGGGGACAGGGGGCCTCAGCTATGGCTACACCTTC
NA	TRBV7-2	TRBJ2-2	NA	CASSSYTGELFF	TGTGCCAGCAGCTCGTATACCGGGGAGCTGTTTTTT
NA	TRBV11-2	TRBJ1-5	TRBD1	CASSPGQGHQPQHF	TGTGCCAGCAGCCCCGGACAGGGGCATCAGCCCCAGCATTTT
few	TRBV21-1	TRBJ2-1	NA	CASSKGRTGGDEQFF	TGTGCCAGCAGCAAAGGCCGAACAGGGGGCGATGAGCAGTTCTTC
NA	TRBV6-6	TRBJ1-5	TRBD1	CASTGKGALSNQPQHF	TGTGCCAGCACTGGAAAGGGGGCTCTTTCCAATCAGCCCCAGCATTTT
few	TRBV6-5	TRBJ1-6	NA	CASSSKGDSPLHF	TGTGCCAGCAGCTCTAAAGGGGATTCACCCCTCCACTTT
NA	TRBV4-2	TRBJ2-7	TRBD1	CASSQEGQVYEQYF	TGTGCCAGCAGCCAAGAGGGACAGGTATACGAGCAGTACTTC
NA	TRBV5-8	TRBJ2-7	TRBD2	CASSLDPLAGTYEQYF	TGTGCCAGCAGCTTGGACCCACTAGCGGGGACCTACGAGCAGTACTTC
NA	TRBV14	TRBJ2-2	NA	CASSQDGAGRGELFF	TGTGCCAGCAGCCAAGATGGGGCAGGGCGGGGGGAGCTGTTTTTT
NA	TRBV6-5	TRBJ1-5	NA	CASRDRSSNQPQHF	TGTGCCAGCAGGGACAGATCTAGCAATCAGCCCCAGCATTTT
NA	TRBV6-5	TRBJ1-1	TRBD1	CASSQGQGAVKAFF	TGTGCCAGCAGCCAGGGACAGGGGGCAGTTAAAGCTTTCTTT
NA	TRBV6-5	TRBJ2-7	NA	CASNRGGASYEQYF	TGTGCCAGCAATCGGGGCGGGGCCTCCTACGAGCAGTACTTC
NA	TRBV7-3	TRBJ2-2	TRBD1	CASSRTGGNTGELFF	TGTGCCAGCAGCCGGACAGGGGGAAACACCGGGGAGCTGTTTTTT
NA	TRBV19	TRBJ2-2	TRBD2	CASSSSGGTPTGELFF	TGTGCCAGTAGTTCTAGCGGGGGGACCCCTACCGGGGAGCTGTTTTTT
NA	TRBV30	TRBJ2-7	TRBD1	CAWSVQGGWYEQYF	TGTGCCTGGAGTGTACAGGGGGGTTGGTACGAGCAGTACTTC
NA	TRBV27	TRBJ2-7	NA	CASSLIVGAGEQYF	TGTGCCAGCAGTTTAATCGTCGGAGCCGGCGAGCAGTACTTC
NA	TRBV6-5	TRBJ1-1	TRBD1	CASSYSGQGTEAFF	TGTGCCAGCAGTTACTCCGGACAGGGTACTGAAGCTTTCTTT
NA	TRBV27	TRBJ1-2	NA	CASSPPGQLYGYTF	TGTGCCAGCAGTCCCCCCGGACAGCTCTATGGCTACACCTTC
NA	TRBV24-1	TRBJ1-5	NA	CATSEGNSRSNQPQHF	TGTGCCACCAGTGAAGGTAACAGTCGTAGCAATCAGCCCCAGCATTTT
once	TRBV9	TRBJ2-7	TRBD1	CASSLTGTGVRYF	TGTGCCAGCAGCCTAACCGGGACAGGGGTCCGGTACTTC
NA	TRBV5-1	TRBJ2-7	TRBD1	CASSLPGQPTEQYF	TGCGCCAGCAGCTTGCCGGGACAGCCCACAGAGCAGTACTTC
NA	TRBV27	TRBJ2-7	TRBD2	CASSLTAGGEYEQYF	TGTGCCAGCAGTCTCACGGCGGGGGGGGAATACGAGCAGTACTTC
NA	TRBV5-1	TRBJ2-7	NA	CASRATTSEQYF	TGCGCCAGCAGAGCTACTACCAGCGAGCAGTACTTC
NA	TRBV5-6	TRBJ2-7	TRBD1	CASSRGQVSYEQYF	TGTGCCAGCAGCAGGGGACAGGTTTCCTACGAGCAGTACTTC
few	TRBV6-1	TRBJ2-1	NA	CASSELAPGEQFF	TGTGCCAGCAGTGAATTAGCTCCGGGGGAGCAGTTCTTC
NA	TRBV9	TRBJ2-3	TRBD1	CASSVQGAMSTDTQYF	TGTGCCAGCAGCGTTCAGGGGGCTATGAGCACAGATACGCAGTATTTT
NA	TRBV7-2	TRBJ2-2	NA	CASSLVGGTGELFF	TGTGCCAGCAGCTTAGTCGGAGGTACCGGGGAGCTGTTTTTT
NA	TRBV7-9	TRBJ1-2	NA	CASSPGGGVSYTF	TGTGCCAGCAGCCCCGGCGGGGGAGTTTCCTACACCTTC
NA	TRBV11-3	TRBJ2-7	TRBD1	CASSPGQASYEQYF	TGTGCCAGCAGCCCCGGACAGGCTTCCTACGAGCAGTACTTC